This TCR beta chain was recovered during a study of CD8 T cells in Susac syndrome. An input of about 0.45 to 1 ug of RNA was subjected to reverse transcription using random hexamers. One entry per CDR3 protein results from TCRdb running MiXCR on the immunoSEQ multiplex PCR reads. This sample has about 120,000 distinct CDR3 sequences, with roughly 94% found just once. Comment on this clonotype: Its target is not known.

TEMRA cells were FACS-enriched and CD8+ and CD4+ T cells negatively isolated. Findings and caveats of the study: Acknowledgment was made by the study that its TCR sequencing and HLA analysis involved a relatively small number of individuals.

The sequence derives from a human donor with multiple sclerosis. The sample taken for sequencing was CD4+ T cells from PBMCs.

The CDR3 loop reads CSAKESNTGELFF. CDR3 DNA sequence: TGCAGTGCTAAGGAGAGCAACACCGGGGAGCTGTTTTTT. The chain carries TRBV20-1 and TRBJ2-2; D call uncertain. With 4 bases removed from V and 2 bases from J, the gap between germline ends came to 8 bases. CDR1 and CDR2 (germline): DFQATT, SNEGSKA (reference sequence). The CDR3 is made up of 13 amino acids.